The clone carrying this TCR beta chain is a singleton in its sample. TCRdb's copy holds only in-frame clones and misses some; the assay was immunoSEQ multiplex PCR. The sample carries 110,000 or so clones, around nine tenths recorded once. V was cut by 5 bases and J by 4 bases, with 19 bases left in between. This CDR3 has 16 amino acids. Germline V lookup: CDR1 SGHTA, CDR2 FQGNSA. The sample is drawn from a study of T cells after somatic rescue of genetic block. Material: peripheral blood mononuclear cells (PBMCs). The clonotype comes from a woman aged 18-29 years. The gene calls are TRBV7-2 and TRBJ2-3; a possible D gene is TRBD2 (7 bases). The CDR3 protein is CASSRRAGATADTQYF. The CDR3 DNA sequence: TGTGCCAGCAGCCGACGGGCGGGGGCGACGGCAGATACGCAGTATTTT.